The T cell receptor beta chain under discussion was sequenced for a study of shared T cell receptors in the human thymus. Clones were sequenced by immunoSEQ multiplex PCR, and TCRdb holds only the in-frame ones, with some missing. Of over 650,000 clones listed, over 75% were seen once; the top ten hold over 0.008%. Turning to this clone: A junction end diverges from the germline sequence, so it may reflect a read error. Additional DNA sequences in this sample encode the identical CDR3.

The germline V gene encodes CDR1 GTSNPN and CDR2 SVGIG (reference sequence). The CDR3 covers 14 residues. The same sample was also studied in work on human thymus T cells. Per that study: In corrective heart surgery, resections were taken, and these provided the thymus tissue.

The clonotype was recovered from a boy younger than two with a congenital heart defect. This chain joins TRBV30 and TRBJ1-6; 7 bases match TRBD1. The source material was thymocytes. CDR3 sequence (DNA): TGTGCCTGGAGTACCGGGACAGAGTATTCCCCCCTCCACTTT. This encodes CAWSTGTEYSPLHF. Together with reference TRBV30 and TRBJ1-6, the CDR3 gives the full variable domain: SQTIHQWPATLVQPVGSPLSLECTVEGTSNPNLYWYRQAAGRGLQLLFYSVGIGQISSEVPQNLSASRPQDRQFILSSKKLLLSDSGFYLCAWSTGTEYSPLHFGNGTRLTVT.